The clone carrying this T cell receptor (beta chain) was seen repeatedly, ten times or more. The antigen remains unidentified. The read ends 3 residues shy of where the CDR3 ends; the end is completed using the germline J gene. Assay: immunoSEQ multiplex PCR; the TCRdb copy retains only in-frame clones and omits some. The sample offers tens of thousands of clones and no singletons, the top ten holding 25% to 30%. The data originate from a study of T cell clonality in common variable immunodeficiency. Caucasian heritage predominated among both patients and controls. For at least one year, all CVID subjects received replacement immunoglobulin. Blood came from CVID subjects not ill and not taking immunomodulatory or immunosuppressive medication. Trimming stripped 7 bases from V and 6 bases from J, with 14 bases between. Germline values: CDR1 MNHEY, CDR2 SVGEGT. This CDR3 is built from 13 residues. Study-wide results and caveats: CVID subjects had higher TCRbeta clonality than healthy controls, most marked in about a third. Common variable immunodeficiency TCR beta sequences reportedly had fewer deletions and N-nucleotide insertions.

The sequenced sample was peripheral blood mononuclear cells. This sequence was found in a human donor with common variable immunodeficiency. This chain uses TRBV6-2 or TRBV6-3 with TRBJ2-3; D may be TRBD2 (6 bases). Incomplete CDR3 DNA: TGTGCCAGCACCCACCTCCTAGCGGATACG. Translating gives CASTHLLADT. The whole CDR3 protein is CASTHLLADTQYF.